This T cell receptor (beta chain) derives from a study of blood T cells in healthy people across ages (dated by TCRdb to between 2014 and 2017). For the wider study: In model experiments, roughly one uniquely barcoded TCR beta cDNA molecule per two T cells was captured by template switching. Age-related changes in TCR beta repertoire diversity were measured in the study by deep sequencing normalized with unique cDNA molecular identifiers. The donors were split into four age groups: young (average 16 years), middle-aged (39), aged (roughly 60) and long-lived (roughly 77). To avoid experimental bias, donors of different ages were spread randomly across the sequencing lanes. Two additional independent replicas of 1 million unique cDNA reads from the same blood draw were analyzed for two donors (one aged 18 to 30 and one aged 80 or older).

The paper as a whole reports these results and caveats: Compared with the aged group, the long-lived group had more naive CD4+ T cells, fewer expanded clones and increased TCR diversity, a pattern suggesting age selection. Observed TCR beta diversity correlated strongly with the percentage of naive T cells measured by flow cytometry. Total diversity estimates from one million sequenced T cells were considered lower bounds and underestimates. Since profiling was done on bulk unsorted PBMCs, naive and antigen-experienced compartments could not be conclusively compared. Observed TCR beta diversity per million T cells fell roughly linearly with age, and a significant reduction was already apparent by age approximately 41. The CMV infection status of donors was not known, potentially confounding age-related changes in expanded clonotypes.

The library was obtained by 5' RACE. Sequencing took place on an Illumina HiSeq 2500. The second PCR ran for roughly 7 to 11 cycles and used a J-beta primer mix along with a sample-barcoded 5' primer. Each TCR beta cDNA molecule received a unique molecular identifier from a template-switch 5' adaptor carrying 12 random nucleotides. At least 2.5 million CDR3-containing paired-end reads were obtained from each sample. The Mint cDNA synthesis kit, primed by a TRBC-specific oligonucleotide, was used to synthesize first-strand cDNA from all RNA. All cDNA was treated with uracil-DNA glycosylase and then went through a first 18-cycle PCR with the universal primers M1SS and BC2_uni_R. As for the original processing: Each sample was normalized by randomly selecting 1 million high-quality reads, each carrying a distinct molecular identifier. Instead of being binned into consensus sequences, reads that shared molecular identifiers were thrown out. MiTCR, with a Q25 quality threshold and the strictest error-elimination algorithm, was used for CDR3 identification, clonotype clustering and error correction. Lower-bound total TCR beta diversity was estimated with a nonparametric unseen species model using Euler transformation. The public reads were quality trimmed at Q25 with fastp and then assembled into clones with MiXCR by TCRdb, keeping productive beta chains. Identical CDR3 protein sequences are pooled into one entry, listed with their most common genes and DNA. These V and J calls are TCRdb output, not the study's own analysis. This sample lists hundreds of thousands of distinct CDR3 sequences; around 38% were detected once. The top ten constitute about 30% of the sample.

As concerns this clonotype: Its antigen is still unknown. No base qualities exist here, and no much larger clone lies one base off it.

Counted from cysteine to phenylalanine, this CDR3 has 20 amino acids. Only CDR3 DNA remains: 60 bases, in frame from the first base. Trimming leaves V shorter by 5 bases and J shorter by 2 bases, with the junction holding 15 bases beyond the gene matches. Systemically healthy Caucasian individuals from Russia, 35 to 50 in total and aged roughly 6 to 95 years, were included as donors. Each donor gave about 11 milliliters of peripheral blood, drawn into EDTA-treated Vacutainer tubes. PBMCs were isolated by Ficoll-Paque density-gradient centrifugation, with at least 6 million obtained per sample. Trizol reagent was used to extract total RNA from PBMCs, with at least 5 micrograms per sample. For every donor, an aliquot of PBMCs went through flow cytometry to measure the percentages of naive CD45RAhigh/CD27high T cells.

What was sequenced was blood. The receptor was derived from a man older than 75 in good health. The rearrangement combines TRBV12-3 or TRBV12-4 with TRBJ2-3, with TRBD2 identical over 14 junction bases. The nucleotides are TGTGCCAGCAGTGCCGGGACTAGCGGGGGATCCCTGAGGGACACAGATACGCAGTATTTT. It translates to CASSAGTSGGSLRDTDTQYF.